The rows below give T cell receptor beta chains drawn from one sample of a study of blood T cell repertoires in COVID-19. Assay: immunoSEQ multiplex PCR; the TCRdb copy retains only in-frame clones and omits some. The sample holds 150,000 or so clones, roughly four fifths seen once. The specimen was peripheral blood. These receptors all come from a human donor with acute or convalescent COVID-19. The donor label of this sample is uncertain. Each CDR3 is given with its conserved first and last residue.

length	V	CDR3
13	TRBV5-1	CASRDILNSPLHF
13	TRBV21-1	CASSKAPGRGDTF
14	TRBV11-3	CASSSGQGAPEAFF
12	TRBV7-8	CASSLRNFGYTF
14	TRBV30	CAGDSGGLSNEQFF
15	TRBV9	CASSVAGVTNEKLFF
16	TRBV4-2	CASSQGSGGGTDTQYF
14	TRBV7-2	CASSFGASNQPQHF
14	TRBV19	CASSIGLAKDTQYF
13	TRBV19	CASSMGPQSGYTF
13	TRBV10-1	CASSEGGGQPQHF
12	TRBV24-1	CATGDSYNEQFF
14	TRBV5-5	CASSLGMTVTEAFF
15	TRBV9	CASSVAGGSYNEQFF